This T cell receptor (beta chain) comes out of a study of T cell clones after liver transplantation. Study-level information: Graft-donor-reactive sequences were compared with third-party-reactive TCRbeta sequences from pre-transplant mixed lymphocyte reactions. Without induction therapy, subjects received standard immunosuppression until 12-24 months post-transplant.

Method: immunoSEQ multiplex PCR; TCRdb's copy keeps in-frame clones and lacks some. Counted here are 55,000 to 70,000 clones, 85% to 95% occurring once; the ten biggest clones make up approximately 1%. V lost 3 bases to trimming and J lost 8 bases, with 7 bases between them. The CDR3 covers 12 residues. Germline loops: CDR1 MDHEN, CDR2 SYDVKM. This TCR derives from a human patient who received a liver transplant. The graft donor may have given rise to some T cells. Sequenced material: CD4+ T cells from blood, taken less than 27 months after liver transplant. V usage is TRBV28 and J usage is TRBJ2-2, with no clear D. The CDR3 is CASSLQRGELFF. The CDR3 region has the DNA TGTGCCAGCAGTTTGCAACGGGGGGAGCTGTTTTTT. Together with reference TRBV28 and TRBJ2-2, the CDR3 gives the full variable domain: DVKVTQSSRYLVKRTGEKVFLECVQDMDHENMFWYRQDPGLGLRLIYFSYDVKMKEKGDIPEGYSVSREKKERFSLILESASTNQTSMYLCASSLQRGELFFGEGSRLTVL.